This T cell receptor beta chain was obtained from a study of cytomegalovirus exposure and HLA in healthy donors. Background on the study: Some 85 million unique TCRs, all from HLA-typed donors, were included in an early release of the data.

Findings and limits, study-wide: Most subjects' HLA-A and HLA-B alleles were reportedly predicted from TCR beta sequences. Compared with the approximately 680-donor mean, an Asian-associated ancestry cluster reportedly had fewer N-insertions, according to a later analysis.

Germline loops: CDR1 MGHRA, CDR2 YSYEKL. The CDR3 covers 17 residues. Germline trimming cut 1 base from V and 7 bases from J; bases unmatched to any gene: 13. The table lists this clone with a count of one. Its antigen is still unknown. The study ran its PCR with 60 Vbeta and 13 Jbeta primers. Profiling relied on immunoSEQ multiplex PCR, and the TCRdb table lists in-frame clones only, not all of them. The data show approximately 160,000 clones, less than 90% seen once. The receptor was derived from a boy between 2 and 10 years old in good health and CMV-seronegative. The sequencing input was PBMCs. This rearrangement joins TRBV4-1 to TRBJ2-3; 8 positions agree with TRBD2. CDR3 loop: CASSQGSSGPSAYTQYF. CDR3 in DNA: TGCGCCAGCAGCCAAGGGTCTAGCGGGCCATCGGCATATACGCAGTATTTT.